Listed below are T cell receptor beta chains from one sample, sequenced in a study of blood T cell repertoires in COVID-19. Assay: immunoSEQ multiplex PCR; the TCRdb copy retains only in-frame clones and omits some. The table includes more than 75,000 clones, more than 70% detected once. The sample comprised peripheral blood. Receptor source: a woman at least 80 years old with active COVID-19. Both conserved end residues are part of each CDR3. A row's size may be missing; if present it is once, few, many or a size class.

>TRBJ2-6|-|TRBV4-3
CASSQVHGGLLRGANVLTF
>TRBJ2-7|-|TRBV3-1/TRBV3-2
CASRGSGYEQYF
>TRBJ1-4|-|TRBV2
CASRAGWVANEKLFF
>TRBJ1-4|-|TRBV5-1
CASTTAVGRSEKLFF
>TRBJ1-4|-|TRBV7-2
CASSLGQGAREKLFF
>TRBJ2-7|once|TRBV27
CASTPSPSGSYEQYF
>TRBJ1-1|-|TRBV29-1
CSVHGTMNTEAFF
>TRBJ1-1|few|TRBV4-2
CASSHVMSTEAFF
>TRBJ1-2|-|TRBV12-3/TRBV12-4
CASSLGGRYGYTF
>TRBJ1-2|-|TRBV6-2/TRBV6-3
CASTPGQGQSPYGYTF
>TRBJ2-2|-|TRBV9
CASSVGSQNTGELFF
>TRBJ2-7|-|TRBV18
CASRTGTSSYEQYF
>TRBJ1-6|-|TRBV19
CASSMGQGRTPLHF
>TRBJ2-5|-|TRBV9
CASSVAGGRADETQYF
>TRBJ2-1|-|TRBV6-5
CASSFTTGIGDEQFF
>TRBJ2-2|-|TRBV11-2
CASSLEGLLNTGELFF
>TRBJ2-1|-|TRBV28
CASSLVHLAPKYNEQFF
>TRBJ2-5|-|TRBV4-3
CASSQEIAGGPGETQYF
>TRBJ2-7|-|TRBV18
CASSPPHGLHEQYF
>TRBJ1-2|-|TRBV7-9
CASSFQGALANYGYTF
>TRBJ2-2|once|TRBV5-4
CASSLSSGTGGELFF
>TRBJ2-3|-|TRBV12-3/TRBV12-4
CASRGTGPDTQYF
>TRBJ2-2|once|TRBV28
CASDTQWGRAGTGELFF
>TRBJ2-2|few|TRBV27
CASSRIGTSGRAGELFF
>TRBJ2-7|-|TRBV28
CASGPNYEQYF
>TRBJ2-3|-|TRBV6-6
CASSYSGTSGDTQYF
>TRBJ1-1|-|TRBV14
CASSQLTGTEAFF
>TRBJ2-7|-|TRBV29-1
CSFSYDPSYEQYF
>TRBJ2-1|-|TRBV28
CASSKDRGYNEQFF
>TRBJ1-2|-|TRBV7-2
CASSFRAPNYGYTF
>TRBJ2-7|-|TRBV3-1/TRBV3-2
CASSPGQAEQYF
>TRBJ1-1|-|TRBV29-1
CSGQDRGNTEAFF
>TRBJ2-7|-|TRBV6-5
CASSFVAGQSSYEQYF
>TRBJ2-2|once|TRBV7-9
CASSRPGSNTGELFF
>TRBJ2-3|-|TRBV7-9
CASSSGQGRGEADTQYF
>TRBJ2-3|-|TRBV6-2/TRBV6-3
CASSYFGSTGAPSTDTQYF
>TRBJ2-3|-|TRBV18
CASSPGTRRGDTQYF
>TRBJ1-5|-|TRBV18
CASSPTSNQPQHF
>TRBJ2-5|-|TRBV27
CASSSSWAGIGGATQYF
>TRBJ1-1|-|TRBV19
CASSDTGGITEAFF
>TRBJ2-3|-|TRBV7-7
CASSSTSGTTDTQYF
>TRBJ1-2|-|TRBV9
CASSVGPSMTGGSANYGYTF
>TRBJ2-7|-|TRBV7-2
CASSLEYGTSGKSSYEQYF
>TRBJ1-2|-|TRBV3-1/TRBV3-2
CASSQDLGGLGYTF
>TRBJ2-6|-|TRBV5-1
CASSLVGQTSSGANVLTF
>TRBJ2-7|-|TRBV6-5
CASRDTLAGDEQYF
>TRBJ2-3|-|TRBV5-1
CASSGDSTSTDTQYF
>TRBJ1-4|-|TRBV7-2
CASSFKGGSNEKLFF
>TRBJ1-1|-|TRBV12-5
CASSGRSNTEAFF
>TRBJ1-1|-|TRBV5-1
CASSLQGALGTEAFF
>TRBJ2-6|-|TRBV10-3
CAASFGQGATGANVLTF
>TRBJ2-1|-|TRBV5-4
CASSPGTVSYNEQFF
>TRBJ2-3|-|TRBV18
CASSETSERDTQYF
>TRBJ2-3|-|TRBV4-3
CASSQGLAGADTQYF
>TRBJ2-2|-|TRBV18
CASSPRQQGNTGELFF
>TRBJ1-2|-|TRBV6-6
CASSYGDRTNYGYTF
>TRBJ1-5|-|TRBV27
CASSLSLGSNQPQHF
>TRBJ2-7|-|TRBV7-2
CASSLRRASGGSSLYEQYF
>TRBJ1-2|-|TRBV28
CASSLWGGRSYGYTF
>TRBJ1-2|-|TRBV4-2
CASSQVTGDYGYTF